This TCR beta chain is from a study of T cell responses to AZD1222 COVID-19 vaccine. Sequencing used immunoSEQ multiplex PCR; TCRdb keeps in-frame clones, though not all of them. The sample carries roughly 200,000 clones, approximately 94% recorded once. In the case of this clone: Its antigen is not identified.

There are 11 residues in the CDR3. Trimming took 5 bases from V and 5 from J, leaving 6 bases between them. Study-wide points: The peak T cell response came first, and repertoires were sampled only after it.

The chain has TRBV12-3 or TRBV12-4 and TRBJ2-5; D not certain. The TCR originated in an adult who received the MenACWY meningococcal vaccine as a control. The source was peripheral blood, collected 28 days after the second dose of the MenACWY control vaccine. The DNA for the CDR3 is TGTGCCAGCAGTGCCCGCGAGACCCAGTACTTC. Translation: CASSARETQYF.